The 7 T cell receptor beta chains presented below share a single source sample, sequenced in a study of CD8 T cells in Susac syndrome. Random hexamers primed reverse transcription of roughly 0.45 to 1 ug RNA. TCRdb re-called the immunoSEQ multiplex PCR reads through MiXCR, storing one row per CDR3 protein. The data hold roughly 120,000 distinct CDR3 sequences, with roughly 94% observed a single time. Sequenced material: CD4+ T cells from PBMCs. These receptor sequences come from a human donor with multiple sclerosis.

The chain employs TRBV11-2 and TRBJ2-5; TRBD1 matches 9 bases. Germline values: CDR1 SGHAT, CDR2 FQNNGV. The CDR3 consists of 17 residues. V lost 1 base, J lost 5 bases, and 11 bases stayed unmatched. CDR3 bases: TGTGCCAGCAGCTTAGGCGTTGGACAGGGGATTTTGGAGACCCAGTACTTC. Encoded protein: CASSLGVGQGILETQYF.

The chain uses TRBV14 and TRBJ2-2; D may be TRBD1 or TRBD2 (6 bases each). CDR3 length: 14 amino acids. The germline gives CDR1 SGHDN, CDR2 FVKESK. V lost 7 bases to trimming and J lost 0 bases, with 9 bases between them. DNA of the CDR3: TGTGCCAGCAAGGAGGGGGCGAACACCGGGGAGCTGTTTTTT. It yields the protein CASKEGANTGELFF.

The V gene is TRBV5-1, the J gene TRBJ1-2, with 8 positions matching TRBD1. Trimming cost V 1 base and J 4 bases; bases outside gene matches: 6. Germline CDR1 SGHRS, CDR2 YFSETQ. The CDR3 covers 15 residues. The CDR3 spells CASSLWQGAAYGYTF. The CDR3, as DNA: TGCGCCAGCAGCTTGTGGCAGGGGGCCGCCTATGGCTACACCTTC.

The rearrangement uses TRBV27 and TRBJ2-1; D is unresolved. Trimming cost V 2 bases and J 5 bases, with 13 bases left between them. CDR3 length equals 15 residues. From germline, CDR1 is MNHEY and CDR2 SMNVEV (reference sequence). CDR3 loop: CASSLGVLPDNEQFF. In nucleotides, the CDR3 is TGTGCCAGCAGTTTAGGGGTCTTGCCTGACAATGAGCAGTTCTTC.

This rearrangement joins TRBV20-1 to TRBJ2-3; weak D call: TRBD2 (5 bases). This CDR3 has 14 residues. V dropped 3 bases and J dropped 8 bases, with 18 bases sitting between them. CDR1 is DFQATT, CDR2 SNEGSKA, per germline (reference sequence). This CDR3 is CSASDDHTAGTQYF. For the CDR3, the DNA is TGCAGTGCTAGCGATGACCACACCGCGGGTACGCAGTATTTT.

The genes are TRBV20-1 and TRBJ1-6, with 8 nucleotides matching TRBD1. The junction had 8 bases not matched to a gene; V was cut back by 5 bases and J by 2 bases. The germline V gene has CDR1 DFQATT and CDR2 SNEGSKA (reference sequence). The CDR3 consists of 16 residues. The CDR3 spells CSAGRQGQPYNSPLHF. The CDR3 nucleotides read TGCAGTGCTGGACGACAGGGGCAACCCTATAATTCACCCCTCCACTTT.

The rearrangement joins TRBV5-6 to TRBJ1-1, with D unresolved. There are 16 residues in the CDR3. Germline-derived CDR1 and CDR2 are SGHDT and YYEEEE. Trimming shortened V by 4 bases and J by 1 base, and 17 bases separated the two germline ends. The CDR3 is CASSGGGFRRNTEAFF. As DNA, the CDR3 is TGTGCCAGCAGCGGAGGAGGCTTTAGGAGGAACACTGAAGCTTTCTTT.